This TCR beta chain was profiled in a study of T-cell memory formation after mild COVID-19 (TCRdb year 2021). Background for the entire study: TCR sequence clusters from the two donors were largely donor specific. T-cell clones expanding and contracting after mild COVID-19 in a couple of donors were tracked by longitudinal TCRalpha and TCRbeta repertoire sequencing. Two young, previously healthy adult volunteers, one female and one male, were included in the cohort.

PBMCs were isolated by Ficoll-Paque density gradient centrifugation. Sequencing was performed on an Illumina NovaSeq 6000. Using 5'RACE with constant-segment primers, TCRalpha and TCRbeta cDNA libraries were constructed, with sample barcodes and unique molecular identifiers added in the process. RNA was extracted from every sample with Trizol reagent. Libraries were amplified in two PCR steps, with a second sample barcode and Illumina TruSeq adapters added in the second step. The libraries were sequenced on an Illumina NovaSeq using 2 x 150 bp paired-end reads. Per the original workflow: The reads were demultiplexed and collapsed into UMI-guided consensus sequences using migec v1.2.7. With mixcr v2.1.11, UMI consensuses were aligned to TRA and TRB V and J templates and assembled into clonotypes. Expanded or contracted clonotypes were those called significant by both edgeR and NoisET, with noise models trained on biological replicates. edgeR calls used a false discovery rate-adjusted p below 0.01 and a log2 fold-change threshold of 1. As an exploratory analysis of dynamics, max-normalized trajectories of the 1000 most abundant clonotypes were examined by PCA with hierarchical clustering. Separately sequenced CD4+ and CD8+ repertoires were used to assign a CD4 or CD8 phenotype to each responding clone. The raw public reads went through TCRdb reprocessing: fastp at Q25, MiXCR clone calling, in-frame beta chains kept. Every entry covers one CDR3 protein and lists the most common genes and DNA from its rows. In this record, the V and J calls reflect TCRdb's handling and not the investigators' own analysis. This sample lists about 250,000 distinct CDR3 sequences; 15% were detected once. The biggest ten clones account for approximately 2.1% of the sample.

The germline ends are 15 bases apart after V is trimmed by 3 bases and J by 1 base. The germline V gene yields SGHVS for CDR1 and FQNEAQ for CDR2. Inclusive of the bounding cysteine and phenylalanine, the CDR3 is 16 residues long. Only CDR3 DNA remains: 48 bases, in frame from the first base. As regards this clonotype: Its antigen is unknown. There are no base qualities to consult, and no much larger clone falls within one base.

Summary of the overall study and its limitations: The study covered only two mild cases, and larger cohorts including severe cases with pre-infection samples were considered necessary. Some responding clones were detected in pre-infection memory, which suggested that pre-existing cross-reactive memory T cells had joined the SARS-CoV-2 response. Clones that contracted from day 15 to 85 showed balanced CD4/CD8 phenotypes, whereas a second wave of clones that expanded from day 15 to 37 leaned towards CD4+. Whether the second-wave clones peaking on day 37 were SARS-CoV-2 specific was not confirmed. Contracting CD4+ clones appeared mostly in the CM and EM memory subsets, whereas CD8+ clones were enriched in EMRA.

The TCR comes from an adult woman who had mild COVID-19 (a few samples of this study predate the infection). The sample titles of this study are shuffled in the database, so cell type and time point are left out; the donor was told from shared clones. Sequencing used PBMCs or a T cell subset sorted from them (not recorded which). The chain was built from TRBV7-8 and TRBJ1-1, with the D segment identity uncertain. The CDR3 protein is CASSLVLTRTNTEAFF. Here is the DNA: TGTGCCAGCAGCTTGGTGCTCACGAGGACGAACACTGAAGCTTTCTTT.